Sequencing of this TCR beta chain was carried out in a study of blood T cell repertoires in COVID-19. The wider study: There were acute and convalescent COVID-19 samples, and they came from the United States, Italy and Spain.

Original analysis: By means of reference gene primer amplification, nucleated cell counts were estimated. Clones were sequenced by immunoSEQ multiplex PCR, and TCRdb holds only the in-frame ones, with some missing. Clone size and the V and J calls come from that table; the DNA yielded D and trimming. Counted here are 150,000 to 180,000 clones, 70% to 90% occurring once; the ten biggest clones make up more than 2%. V lost 0 bases to trimming and J lost 4 bases, with 13 bases between them. CDR3 length equals 16 residues. Germline V lookup: CDR1 LGHDT, CDR2 YNNKEL (reference sequence). The sample consisted of peripheral blood. The chain recombines TRBV3-1 (or the pseudogene TRBV3-2) with TRBJ1-3; the D gene is possibly TRBD1 (6 bases). The sequence came from a woman aged 70-85 years with acute or convalescent COVID-19. This chain's CDR3 is CASSQEGRGAGNTIYF. The CDR3 nucleotides read TGTGCCAGCAGCCAAGAAGGCAGGGGAGCAGGAAACACCATATATTTT.